This note documents a single TCR beta chain sequence. This specimen includes other DNA sequences encoding the same CDR3. The CDR3 runs 14 residues. Germline CDR1 reads SGHRS; CDR2 reads YFSETQ. With V trimmed by 4 bases and J by 1 base, 2 bases remained unmatched. Authors' processing steps: Using reference gene primer amplification, nucleated cell counts were estimated. The data were produced by immunoSEQ multiplex PCR, yet TCRdb's version contains in-frame clones alone and is incomplete. Clone size and the V and J calls come from that table; the DNA yielded D and trimming. Of some 200,000 clones detected, about 80% appear once; the ten largest clones hold roughly 7%. The sample comes from a study of blood T cell repertoires in COVID-19. In the study overall: Sites in the United States, Italy and Spain provided acute and convalescent COVID-19 samples. The cDNA or gDNA used as material had been derived from T cells, B-cell-depleted T cells, or PBMCs.

Enrolled through a virtual design, the participants were between roughly 18 and 90 years of age and came from under 30 US areas. The sequenced sample was PBMCs or T cells enriched from blood (not recorded which). The TCR was taken from a man aged 40-49 years who had recovered from COVID-19. The chain combines TRBV5-1 with TRBJ1-2, with 9 bases fitting TRBD1. CDR3 bases: TGCGCCAGCAGCCCGGGACAGGGTAACTATGGCTACACCTTC. Translating it yields CASSPGQGNYGYTF.